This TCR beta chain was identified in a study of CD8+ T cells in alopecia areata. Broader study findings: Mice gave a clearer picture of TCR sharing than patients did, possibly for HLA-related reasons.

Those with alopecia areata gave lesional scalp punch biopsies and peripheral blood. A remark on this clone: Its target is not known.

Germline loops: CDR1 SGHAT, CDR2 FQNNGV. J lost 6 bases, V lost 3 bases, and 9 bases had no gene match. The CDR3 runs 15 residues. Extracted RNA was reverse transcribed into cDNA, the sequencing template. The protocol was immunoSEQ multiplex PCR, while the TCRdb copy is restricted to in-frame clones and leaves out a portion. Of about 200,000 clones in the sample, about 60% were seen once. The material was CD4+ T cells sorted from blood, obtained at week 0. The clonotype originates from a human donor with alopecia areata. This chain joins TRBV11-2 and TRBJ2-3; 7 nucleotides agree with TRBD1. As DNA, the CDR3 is TGTGCCAGCAGCTTGGTGGGACAGAGGGTTGATACGCAGTATTTT. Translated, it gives CASSLVGQRVDTQYF.